The 28 T cell receptor beta chains presented below share a single source sample, sequenced in a study of blood T cells in healthy people across ages. PCR was performed a second time for 7 to 11 cycles using a sample-barcoded 5' primer and a J-beta primer mix. TCRdb redid the calling of the 5' RACE reads with MiXCR, one entry per CDR3 protein. The sample includes 1.8 million or so distinct CDR3 sequences, about two fifths of them seen just once. Sequencing input: blood. The receptors stem from a human donor in good health.

This clonotype was recorded once. J is TRBJ1-1 and V is TRBV6-2 or TRBV6-3; no clear D gene. The CDR3 length is 12 residues. Looked up from germline, CDR1 is MNHEY and CDR2 is SVGEGT. Trimming stripped 6 bases from V and 5 bases from J, with 10 bases between. The CDR3 sequence is CASRNSETEAFF. Here the CDR3 DNA reads TGTGCCAGCAGAAATAGTGAGACTGAAGCTTTCTTT.

This sequence joins TRBV5-1 and TRBJ2-1; 9 bases align to TRBD2. The CDR3 is 17 amino acids. The germline V gene encodes CDR1 SGHRS and CDR2 YFSETQ. J was trimmed by 10 bases and V by 0 bases; bases with no gene match: 14. The CDR3 is CASSLARGLAEDYEQFF. In DNA form, the CDR3 reads TGCGCCAGCAGCTTGGCGCGGGGACTAGCCGAAGACTACGAGCAGTTCTTC.

Worth noting for this clonotype: It may be a read error: a sequence one base away is much more abundant. This chain joins TRBV7-2 and TRBJ1-2; no clear D. V was pared by 1 base and J by 0 bases, with 15 bases between. The germline V gene encodes CDR1 SGHTA and CDR2 FQGNSA. The length of the CDR3 is 17 residues. CDR3 nucleotide sequence: TGTGCCAGCAGCTTAGAGGGTTCTCGGGCCCCTAACTATGGCTACACCTTC. As protein: CASSLEGSRAPNYGYTF.

Notes on this clonotype: A read error may explain this, as a much larger clone is one base away. The chain joins TRBV6-2 or TRBV6-3 to TRBJ2-1, with TRBD1 matching 7 bases. J was trimmed by 5 bases and V by 6 bases; bases with no gene match: 7. This CDR3 contains 14 residues. Per the germline V gene, CDR1 is MNHEY and CDR2 is SVGEGT. The CDR3 DNA follows: TGTGCCAGCAGGTACACAGGGGCGAACAATGAGCAGTTCTTC. It encodes CASRYTGANNEQFF.

The chain couples TRBV29-1 to TRBJ2-1; 9 bases are a match to TRBD1. The germline V gene has CDR1 SQVTM and CDR2 ANQGSEA. This CDR3 comprises 13 residues. Trimming cost V 7 bases and J 3 bases; bases outside gene matches: 4. CDR3 nucleotide sequence: TGCAGCGGTCCGGGACAGGGCTACAATGAGCAGTTCTTC. As protein: CSGPGQGYNEQFF.

The V and J genes are TRBV20-1 and TRBJ2-5; 7 bases align to TRBD1. The closer fit of TRBJ2-7 to the DNA end suggests the J call may be wrong. CDR1 and CDR2 (germline): DFQATT, SNEGSKA (reference sequence). The CDR3 is 15 residues long. CDR3 in amino acids: CSATHTGVNGYEQYF. The CDR3 bases are TGCAGTGCTACCCATACAGGGGTTAACGGCTACGAGCAGTACTTC.

There are a few counts of this clonotype. CDR3 nucleotide sequence: TGCAGCGTGGCACTAGAGAGCACAGATACGCAGTATTTT. It translates to CSVALESTDTQYF. The chain has TRBV29-1 and TRBJ2-3, with D possibly being TRBD2 (5 bases). Trimming stripped 6 bases from V and 0 bases from J, with 10 bases between. In germline, CDR1 is SQVTM, CDR2 ANQGSEA. The CDR3 runs 13 residues.

The chain carries TRBV20-1 and TRBJ2-5, with 11 bases identical to TRBD1. The CDR3 sequence is 15 residues long. Germline values: CDR1 DFQATT, CDR2 SNEGSKA (reference sequence). The V and J ends lost 6 bases and 8 bases, in that order; junction bases with no gene match: 14. The CDR3 DNA follows: TGCAGTGCCGGGGGATTACTCCGGACAGGGGGCACCCAGTACTTC. This gives the protein CSAGGLLRTGGTQYF.

In this sample, this clonotype turned up a few times. The chain links TRBV4-2 to TRBJ1-1; the D gene is possibly TRBD1 (6 bases). The CDR3 is 15 amino acids. CDR1 is LGHNA, CDR2 YNFKEQ, per germline. V lost 1 base and J lost 3, with 12 bases in between. This CDR3 reads CASSQAGDTHTEAFF. The CDR3 bases are TGTGCCAGCAGCCAAGCAGGGGACACTCACACTGAAGCTTTCTTT.

This clonotype occurred a few times. The chain uses TRBV7-2 and TRBJ1-5; D gene unclear. The CDR3 sequence is 16 residues long. V was pared by 1 base and J by 5 bases, with 15 bases between. Germline CDR1 SGHTA, CDR2 FQGNSA. The CDR3 DNA reads TGTGCCAGCAGCTTAGGCGCATATAGGGCCGATCAGCCCCAGCATTTT. As protein: CASSLGAYRADQPQHF.

The genes are TRBV5-1 and TRBJ1-2, with TRBD1 identical over 10 bases. The germline V gene encodes CDR1 SGHRS and CDR2 YFSETQ. The V and J ends lost 1 base and 8 bases, in that order; junction bases with no gene match: 8. The CDR3 loop spans 15 amino acids. The CDR3 loop is CASSLLDRGIWGYTF. In nucleotides, the CDR3 is TGCGCCAGCAGCTTGTTGGACAGGGGGATCTGGGGCTACACCTTC.

The chain joins TRBV28 to TRBJ2-3, with a weak D call TRBD1 (5 bases). The V end was cut by 4 bases, the J end by 3 bases, with 11 bases between. Germline CDR1 MDHEN, CDR2 SYDVKM. The CDR3 totals 14 residues. CDR3 residues: CASSSISGTDTQYF. The CDR3 nucleotides read TGTGCCAGCAGTTCAATCTCAGGGACAGATACGCAGTATTTT. The full variable domain, its missing parts supplied by reference TRBV28 and TRBJ2-3, is DVKVTQSSRYLVKRTGEKVFLECVQDMDHENMFWYRQDPGLGLRLIYFSYDVKMKEKGDIPEGYSVSREKKERFSLILESASTNQTSMYLCASSSISGTDTQYFGPGTRLTVL.

This chain links TRBV7-9 with TRBJ2-5, with a possible D match to TRBD2 (7 bases). CDR3 length: 17 residues. CDR1 is SEHNR and CDR2 is FQNEAQ in the germline V gene (reference sequence). The V and J ends lost 8 bases and 0 bases respectively, with 22 bases between them. The CDR3 DNA follows: TGTGCCAGCCCCCGGGGCGGGGGCGAAGAGGACCAAGAGACCCAGTACTTC. It encodes CASPRGGGEEDQETQYF.

This clonotype has just a few counts. V and J are TRBV7-2 and TRBJ1-5; D uncertain. V was cut by 4 bases and J by 0 bases, with 10 bases left in between. The CDR3 contains 15 residues. Germline V gene sequence: CDR1 SGHTA, CDR2 FQGNSA. CDR3 protein: CASSSGLYSNQPQHF. CDR3 DNA: TGTGCCAGCAGCTCCGGGCTCTATAGCAATCAGCCCCAGCATTTT.

This clonotype was counted between two and nine times. J is TRBJ1-1 and V is TRBV10-3; 11 nucleotides align to TRBD1. This CDR3 region has 13 residues. Looked up from germline, CDR1 is ENHRY and CDR2 is SYGVKD. V shed 10 bases and J 5 bases; nucleotides not matched to a gene: 6. The CDR3 region is CASGTGGRTEAFF. The CDR3 coding sequence is TGTGCCAGCGGGACAGGGGGGCGAACTGAAGCTTTCTTT.

This clonotype was recorded once. This rearrangement joins TRBV7-2 to TRBJ1-4, with D perhaps matching TRBD1 (6 bases). V lost 2 bases, J lost 3 bases, and 16 bases lay in between. Germline CDR1 reads SGHTA; CDR2 reads FQGNSA. This CDR3 spans 17 amino acids. CDR3 sequence: CASSLQGRIASNEKLFF. The CDR3, as DNA: TGTGCCAGCAGCTTACAGGGGAGGATCGCGTCTAATGAAAAACTGTTTTTT.

The V gene is TRBV4-3, the J gene TRBJ2-3, with D tentatively TRBD1 (5 bases). CDR1 is LGHNA, CDR2 YSLEER, per germline. The length of the CDR3 is 15 residues. V was cut by 0 bases and J by 2 bases, with 9 bases left in between. The CDR3 spells CASSQDVGHTDTQYF. CDR3 in DNA: TGCGCCAGCAGCCAAGACGTGGGGCACACAGATACGCAGTATTTT.

The rearrangement uses TRBV3-1 and TRBJ2-5, with D perhaps assigned TRBD1 or TRBD2 (7 bases each). The germline V gene encodes CDR1 LGHDT and CDR2 YNNKEL (reference sequence). This CDR3 has 16 amino acids. The ends were cut back, 4 bases at V and 5 bases at J, with 20 bases in the middle. CDR3 sequence: CASSPPTGRASETQYF. CDR3 in DNA: TGTGCCAGCAGCCCCCCGACAGGGAGGGCTTCGGAGACCCAGTACTTC.

Written as DNA, the CDR3 is TGTGCCAGCAGTTACTCGCCCCTCGGACATCGTCTCCCCACAGATACGCAGTATTTT. It encodes CASSYSPLGHRLPTDTQYF. The chain recombines TRBV6-5 with TRBJ2-3, with D possibly matching TRBD1 (5 bases). The germline CDR1 and CDR2 sequences are MNHEY and SVGAGI. With 0 bases removed from V and 2 bases from J, the gap between germline ends came to 21 bases. This CDR3 spans 19 amino acids.

The chain couples TRBV27 to TRBJ2-1, with 7 bases identical to TRBD1. V trimming: 3 bases; J trimming: 2 bases; junction bases outside the gene matches: 16. CDR3 length equals 19 residues. CDR1 is MNHEY and CDR2 is SMNVEV in the germline V gene (reference sequence). The CDR3 here is CASSFWGPVRDRPYNEQFF. CDR3 DNA sequence: TGTGCCAGCAGTTTCTGGGGTCCCGTCCGGGACAGACCCTACAATGAGCAGTTCTTC.

The sample holds a few counts of this clonotype. V is TRBV6-1 and J is TRBJ2-7; no clear D gene. CDR1 and CDR2 (germline): MNHNS, SASEGT. The CDR3 is 13 amino acids. Trimming stripped 8 bases from V and 6 bases from J, with 17 bases between. CDR3 amino acids: CASGNGFTGEQYF. CDR3 bases: TGTGCCAGCGGAAACGGCTTCACGGGCGAGCAGTACTTC.

Only a few counts were recorded for this clonotype. The rearrangement uses TRBV7-2 and TRBJ2-7; perhaps TRBD1 as D (5 bases). The germline V gene has CDR1 SGHTA and CDR2 FQGNSA. The CDR3 totals 14 residues. V lost 3 bases, J lost 6 bases, and 15 bases lay in between. CDR3 protein: CASSLVGDSSEQYF. CDR3 DNA: TGTGCCAGCAGCTTGGTAGGGGATTCTTCCGAGCAGTACTTC.

The V and J genes are TRBV7-2 and TRBJ2-1, with TRBD2 as a possible D gene (7 bases). Trimming cost V 6 bases and J 6 bases, with 15 bases left between them. The CDR3 length is 14 residues. CDR1 and CDR2 from the germline V gene are SGHTA and FQGNSA. The CDR3 nucleotides are TGTGCCAGCAGGAAGGGGGGAGGGCCCAATGAGCAGTTCTTC. As protein: CASRKGGGPNEQFF.

The table lists this clonotype with a few counts. The chain combines TRBV28 with TRBJ2-1, with TRBD2 identical over 9 bases. In germline, CDR1 is MDHEN, CDR2 SYDVKM. V dropped 9 bases and J dropped 4; count of bases not matched to a gene: 7. The CDR3 contains 14 residues. CDR3 loop: CASKKRGAYNEQFF. CDR3 coding DNA: TGTGCCAGTAAAAAGCGGGGGGCGTACAATGAGCAGTTCTTC.

The chain joins TRBV20-1 to TRBJ2-5; the match to TRBD2 covers 7 bases. Germline V lookup: CDR1 DFQATT, CDR2 SNEGSKA (reference sequence). The CDR3 is 12 amino acids. The CDR3 nucleotides are TGCAGGGCTTGGACTAGTGGAGAGACCCAGTACTTC. It translates to CRAWTSGETQYF.

The chain uses TRBV6-5 and TRBJ2-4; 9 nucleotides match TRBD1. TRBJ2-7 explains the end of the DNA better; the J call may be wrong. Per germline, CDR1 MNHEY and CDR2 SVGAGI. The CDR3 is 14 residues long. Here the CDR3 DNA reads TGTGCCAGCAACAACAGGGGGCTAACGGGCGAGCAGTACTTC. Encoded protein: CASNNRGLTGEQYF.

The rearrangement links TRBV12-3 or TRBV12-4 to TRBJ2-1; possible D gene TRBD2, 6 bases. V was clipped by 5 bases and J by 9 bases, with 17 bases between them. The CDR3 is 14 amino acids. The CDR3 bases are TGTGCCAGCAGTACTAGCTCCGATCTCCGTGAGCAGTTCTTC. Translation: CASSTSSDLREQFF.

This chain links TRBV7-2 with TRBJ2-7, with TRBD1 matching over 7 bases. V dropped 5 bases and J dropped 3; count of bases not matched to a gene: 7. The CDR3 consists of 14 residues. The germline V gene encodes CDR1 SGHTA and CDR2 FQGNSA. The CDR3 sequence is CASSPLGQRYEQYF. The CDR3, as DNA: TGTGCCAGCAGCCCCCTGGGACAGCGCTACGAGCAGTACTTC.